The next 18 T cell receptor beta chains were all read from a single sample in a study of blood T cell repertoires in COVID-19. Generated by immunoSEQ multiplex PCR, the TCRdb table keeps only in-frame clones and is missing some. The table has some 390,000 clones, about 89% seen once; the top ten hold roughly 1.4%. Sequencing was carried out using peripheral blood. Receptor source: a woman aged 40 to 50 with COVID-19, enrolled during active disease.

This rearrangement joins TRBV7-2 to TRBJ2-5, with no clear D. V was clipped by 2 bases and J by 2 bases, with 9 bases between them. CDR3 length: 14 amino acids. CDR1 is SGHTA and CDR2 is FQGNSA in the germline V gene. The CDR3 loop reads CASSLRRSQETQYF. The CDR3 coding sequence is TGTGCCAGCAGCTTACGGCGGAGTCAAGAGACCCAGTACTTC.

CDR3 amino acids: CASSPTGFETQYF. CDR3 bases: TGCGCCAGCAGCCCCACAGGGTTTGAGACCCAGTACTTC. The chain uses TRBV4-3 and TRBJ2-5; possible D gene TRBD1, 6 bases. The CDR3 is made up of 13 amino acids. Germline V gene data show CDR1 as LGHNA and CDR2 as YSLEER. V lost 4 bases and J lost 5, with 11 bases in between.

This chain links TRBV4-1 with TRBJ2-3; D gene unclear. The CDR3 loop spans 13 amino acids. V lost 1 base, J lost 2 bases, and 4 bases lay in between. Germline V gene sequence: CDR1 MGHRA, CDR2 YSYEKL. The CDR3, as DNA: TGCGCCAGCAGCCAAGGGCTCACAGATACGCAGTATTTT. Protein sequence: CASSQGLTDTQYF.

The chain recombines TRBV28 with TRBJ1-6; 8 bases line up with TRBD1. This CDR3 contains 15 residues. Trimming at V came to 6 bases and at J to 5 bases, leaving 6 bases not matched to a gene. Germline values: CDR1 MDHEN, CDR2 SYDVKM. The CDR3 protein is CASRGQGRNNSPLHF. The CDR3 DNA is TGTGCCAGCAGAGGACAGGGAAGAAATAATTCACCCCTCCACTTT.

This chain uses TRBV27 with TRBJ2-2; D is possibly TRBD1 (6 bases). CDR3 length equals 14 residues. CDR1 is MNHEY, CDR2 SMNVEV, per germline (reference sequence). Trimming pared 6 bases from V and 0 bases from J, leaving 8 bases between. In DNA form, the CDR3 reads TGTGCCAGCAGAGGACAGCCGAACACCGGGGAGCTGTTTTTT. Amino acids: CASRGQPNTGELFF.

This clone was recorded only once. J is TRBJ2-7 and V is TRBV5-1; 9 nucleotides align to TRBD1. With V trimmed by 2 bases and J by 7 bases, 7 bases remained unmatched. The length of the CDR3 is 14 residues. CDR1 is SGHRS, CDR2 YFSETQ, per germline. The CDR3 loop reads CASSFRTGEGEQYF. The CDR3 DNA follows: TGCGCCAGCAGCTTCCGGACAGGGGAGGGGGAGCAGTACTTC.

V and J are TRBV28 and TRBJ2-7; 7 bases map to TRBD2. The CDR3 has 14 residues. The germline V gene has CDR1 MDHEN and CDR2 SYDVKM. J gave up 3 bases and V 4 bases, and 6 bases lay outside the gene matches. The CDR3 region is CASSSGGNFYEQYF. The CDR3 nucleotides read TGTGCCAGCAGTTCCGGGGGGAATTTCTACGAGCAGTACTTC.

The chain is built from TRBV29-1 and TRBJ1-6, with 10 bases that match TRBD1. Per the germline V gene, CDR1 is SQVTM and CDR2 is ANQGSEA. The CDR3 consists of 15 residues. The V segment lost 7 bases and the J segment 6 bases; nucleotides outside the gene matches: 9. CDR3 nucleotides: TGCAGCGGCACCTTTGGGACAGGGGCTAATTCACCCCTCCACTTT. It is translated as CSGTFGTGANSPLHF.

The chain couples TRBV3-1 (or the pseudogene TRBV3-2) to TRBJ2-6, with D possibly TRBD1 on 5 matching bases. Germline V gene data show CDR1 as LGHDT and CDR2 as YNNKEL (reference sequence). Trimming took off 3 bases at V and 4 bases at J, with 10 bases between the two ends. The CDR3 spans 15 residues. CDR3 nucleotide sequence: TGTGCCAGCAGCCACAGGGATACCGGGGCCAACGTCCTGACTTTC. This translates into CASSHRDTGANVLTF.

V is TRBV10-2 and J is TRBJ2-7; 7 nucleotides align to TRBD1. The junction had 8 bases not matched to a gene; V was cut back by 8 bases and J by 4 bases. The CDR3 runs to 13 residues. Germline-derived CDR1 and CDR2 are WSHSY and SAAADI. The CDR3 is CASGATGTYEQYF. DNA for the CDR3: TGCGCCAGCGGTGCGACAGGGACATACGAGCAGTACTTC.

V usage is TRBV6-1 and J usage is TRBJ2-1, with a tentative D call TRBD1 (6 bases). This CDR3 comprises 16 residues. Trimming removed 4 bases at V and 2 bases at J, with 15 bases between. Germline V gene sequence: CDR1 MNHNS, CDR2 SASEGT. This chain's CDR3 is CASSGKTGQAYNEQFF. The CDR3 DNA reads TGTGCCAGCAGTGGAAAGACAGGCCAAGCCTACAATGAGCAGTTCTTC.

In DNA, the CDR3 is TGCGCCAGCAGCCGCCCACTAGCGGGGGGGGCAGATACGCAGTATTTT. It codes for CASSRPLAGGADTQYF. The chain is built from TRBV5-1 and TRBJ2-3, with 13 bases fitting TRBD2. V gave up 4 bases and J gave up 4 bases; unmatched junction bases: 6. The CDR3 sequence is 16 residues long. CDR1 is SGHRS and CDR2 is YFSETQ in the germline V gene.

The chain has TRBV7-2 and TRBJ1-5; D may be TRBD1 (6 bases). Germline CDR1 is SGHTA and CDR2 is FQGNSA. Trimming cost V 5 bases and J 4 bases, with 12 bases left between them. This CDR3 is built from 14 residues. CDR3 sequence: CASSRTVLNQPQHF. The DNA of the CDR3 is TGTGCCAGCAGCCGGACAGTTCTAAATCAGCCCCAGCATTTT.

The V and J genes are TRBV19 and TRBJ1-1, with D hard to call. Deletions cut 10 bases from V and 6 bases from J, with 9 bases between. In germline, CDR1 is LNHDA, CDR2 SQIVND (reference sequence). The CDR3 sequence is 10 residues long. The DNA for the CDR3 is TGTGCCACTCGAGGCGCTGAAGCTTTCTTT. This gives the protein CATRGAEAFF.

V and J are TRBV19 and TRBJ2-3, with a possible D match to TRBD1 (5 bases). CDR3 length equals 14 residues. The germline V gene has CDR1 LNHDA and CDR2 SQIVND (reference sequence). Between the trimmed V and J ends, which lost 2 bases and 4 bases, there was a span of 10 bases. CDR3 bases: TGTGCCAGTAGTATAAAGCAGGGCGCAGATACGCAGTATTTT. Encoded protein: CASSIKQGADTQYF.

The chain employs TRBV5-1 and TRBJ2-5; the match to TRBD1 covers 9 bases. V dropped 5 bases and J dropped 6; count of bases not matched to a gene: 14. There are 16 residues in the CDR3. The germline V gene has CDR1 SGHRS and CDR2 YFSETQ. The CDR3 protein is CASSLHWDRASQTQYF. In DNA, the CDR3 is TGCGCCAGCAGTCTGCATTGGGACAGGGCATCGCAGACCCAGTACTTC. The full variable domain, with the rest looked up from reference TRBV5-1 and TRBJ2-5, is KAGVTQTPRYLIKTRGQQVTLSCSPISGHRSVSWYQQTPGQGLQFLFEYFSETQRNKGNFPGRFSGRQFSNSRSEMNVSTLELGDSALYLCASSLHWDRASQTQYFGPGTRLLVL.

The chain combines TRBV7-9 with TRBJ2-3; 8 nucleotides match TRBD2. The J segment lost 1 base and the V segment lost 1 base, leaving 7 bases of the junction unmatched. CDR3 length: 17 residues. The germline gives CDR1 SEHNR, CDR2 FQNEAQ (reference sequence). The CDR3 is CASSLEREGHGTDTQYF. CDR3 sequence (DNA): TGTGCCAGCAGCTTAGAACGGGAGGGCCACGGCACAGATACGCAGTATTTT.

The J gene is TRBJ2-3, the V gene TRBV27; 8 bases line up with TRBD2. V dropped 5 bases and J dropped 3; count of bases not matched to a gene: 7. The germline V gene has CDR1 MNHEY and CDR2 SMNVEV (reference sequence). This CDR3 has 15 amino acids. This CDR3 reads CASSTSGPGTDTQYF. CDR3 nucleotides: TGTGCCAGCAGTACTAGCGGTCCAGGGACAGATACGCAGTATTTT.